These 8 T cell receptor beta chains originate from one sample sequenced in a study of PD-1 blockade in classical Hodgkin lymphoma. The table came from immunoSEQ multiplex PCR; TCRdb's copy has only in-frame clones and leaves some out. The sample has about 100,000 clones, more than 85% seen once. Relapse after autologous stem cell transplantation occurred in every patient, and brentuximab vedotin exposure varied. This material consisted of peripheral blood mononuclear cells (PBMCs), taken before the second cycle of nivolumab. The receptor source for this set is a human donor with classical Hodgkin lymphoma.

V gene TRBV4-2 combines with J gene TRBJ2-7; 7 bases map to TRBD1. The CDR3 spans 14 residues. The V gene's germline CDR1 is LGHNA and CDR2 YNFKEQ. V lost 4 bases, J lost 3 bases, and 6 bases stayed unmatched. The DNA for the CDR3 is TGTGCCAGCAGCCCACCGGACAGGCTCTACGAGCAGTACTTC. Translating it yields CASSPPDRLYEQYF.

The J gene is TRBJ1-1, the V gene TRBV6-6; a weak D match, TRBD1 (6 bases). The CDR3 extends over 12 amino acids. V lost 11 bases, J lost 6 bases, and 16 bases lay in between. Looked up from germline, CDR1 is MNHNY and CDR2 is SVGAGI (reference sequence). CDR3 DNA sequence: TGTGCCTCCCGGGGCAGGGGCGCTGAAGCTTTCTTT. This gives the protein CASRGRGAEAFF.

CDR3 DNA: TGTGCCACCAGCAGAGTCTACACCGGGGAGCTGTTTTTT. Translating gives CATSRVYTGELFF. V is TRBV15 and J is TRBJ2-2; D not certain. Germline CDR1 reads LNHNV; CDR2 reads YYDKDF (reference sequence). The length of the CDR3 is 13 residues. Trimming pared 1 base from V and 3 bases from J, leaving 3 bases between. The whole variable domain, remainder taken from reference TRBV15 and TRBJ2-2, is DAMVIQNPRYQVTQFGKPVTLSCSQTLNHNVMYWYQQKSSQAPKLLFHYYDKDFNNEADTPDNFQSRRPNTSFCFLDIRSPGLGDTAMYLCATSRVYTGELFFGEGSRLTVL.

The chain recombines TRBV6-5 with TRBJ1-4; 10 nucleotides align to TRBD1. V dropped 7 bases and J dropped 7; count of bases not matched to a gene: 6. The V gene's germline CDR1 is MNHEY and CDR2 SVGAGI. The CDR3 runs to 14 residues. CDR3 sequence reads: CASNPTGGFEKLFF. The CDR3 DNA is TGTGCCAGCAACCCGACAGGGGGCTTTGAAAAACTGTTTTTT.

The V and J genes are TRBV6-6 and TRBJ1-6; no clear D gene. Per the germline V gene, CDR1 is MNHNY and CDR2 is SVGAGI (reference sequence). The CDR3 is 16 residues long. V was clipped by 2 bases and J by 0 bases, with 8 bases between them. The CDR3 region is CASSYGVSSYNSPLHF. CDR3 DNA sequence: TGTGCCAGCAGTTACGGCGTTAGCTCCTATAATTCACCCCTCCACTTT.

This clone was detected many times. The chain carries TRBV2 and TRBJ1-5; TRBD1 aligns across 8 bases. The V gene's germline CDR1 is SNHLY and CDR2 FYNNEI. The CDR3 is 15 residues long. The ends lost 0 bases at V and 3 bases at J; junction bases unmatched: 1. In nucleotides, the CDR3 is TGTGCCAGCAGTGAAGCGGACAGGGACAATCAGCCCCAGCATTTT. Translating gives CASSEADRDNQPQHF.

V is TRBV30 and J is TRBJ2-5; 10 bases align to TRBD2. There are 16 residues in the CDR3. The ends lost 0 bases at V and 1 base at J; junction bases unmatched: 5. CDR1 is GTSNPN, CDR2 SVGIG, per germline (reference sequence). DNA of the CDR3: TGTGCCTGGAGTGTATCCCGGACTAGCGGCCAAGAGACCCAGTACTTC. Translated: CAWSVSRTSGQETQYF. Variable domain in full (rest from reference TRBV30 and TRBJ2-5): SQTIHQWPATLVQPVGSPLSLECTVEGTSNPNLYWYRQAAGRGLQLLFYSVGIGQISSEVPQNLSASRPQDRQFILSSKKLLLSDSGFYLCAWSVSRTSGQETQYFGPGTRLLVL.

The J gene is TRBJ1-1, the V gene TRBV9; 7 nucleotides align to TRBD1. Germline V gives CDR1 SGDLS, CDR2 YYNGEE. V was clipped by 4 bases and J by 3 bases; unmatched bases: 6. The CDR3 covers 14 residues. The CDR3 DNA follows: TGTGCCAGCAGCCCCTCTGGGACAGACACTGAAGCTTTCTTT. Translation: CASSPSGTDTEAFF.